This TCR beta chain was retrieved from a study of T cells after posttransplantation cyclophosphamide (dated by TCRdb to 2015 to 2016). Describing the broader study: The study tracked T cell repertoire reconstitution by TRB sequencing after myeloablative bone marrow transplantation using posttransplantation cyclophosphamide as GVHD prophylaxis. TRA and TRB clonality were tightly correlated in several samples, so subsequent TCR analyses focused on TRB only. Up to roughly 3 additional blood samples from 2 to 5.2 years after transplant were also TRB-sequenced in 3 patients, as was pretransplant blood from several patients. Public TRB sequences were compared against a database of over 3,000 sequences linked to responses to pathogens, tumor antigens, self-antigens and alloantigens. Antigen receptor sequencing was done on samples from over 30 PTCy-treated patients and from some 15 related bone marrow donors of those patients. Blood from all 30 or so PTCy patients with 1-year posttransplant specimens was subjected to TRB sequencing.

From a lookup of the germline V gene, CDR1 and CDR2 are MNHNS and SASEGT. V sheds 4 bases and J sheds 7 bases, leaving 20 bases between their ends. The CDR3 measures 15 amino acids from cysteine to phenylalanine. Only the CDR3 part of the read is kept: 45 bases, read in frame from the first base. Genomic DNA was used for TRB sequencing, which was performed with the immunoSEQ assay at survey resolution or with the hsTCRB kit. In the source study's methods: Initial read processing used immunoSEQ software, and repertoire analyses used the LymphoSeq R package. Clonality was computed as 1 minus normalized Shannon entropy; Gini coefficient was also calculated for each TRB dataset. Phenotypes of unsorted samples were inferred by mapping TRB sequences from sorted subsets of the recipient or donor onto unsorted samples of the same recipient. TCRdb obtained this table from immuneACCESS and retained in-frame rearrangements with V and J assigned. These tables miss some clones; where compared with another copy, unresolved V genes account for less than half of the shortfall, and the remainder is unexplained. The V and J calls and the clone size are those of that table, but D and trimming were determined from the DNA. Here the sample lists 35,000 to 40,000 clones, none seen once only. The top ten clonotypes cover around 2.5% of the sample.

This clone was observed at least ten times. Its binding antigen is unknown. Nothing much larger sits one base from this clone, and base qualities are not available. What the research found in general, with its limitations: Across roughly 49 patients, TRB clonality was highly associated with recipient CMV seropositivity and CMV reactivation, and PTCy diversity was similar to diversity in CNI/methotrexate controls. Donor-recipient similarity was low at 1-2 months but rose over the first year, and later blood repertoires were often dominated by donor CD8+ memory clones. The TRB repertoires of T cells infiltrating skin or the GI tract showed only limited overlap with the TRB repertoires found in blood.

Peripheral blood samples were provided by related bone marrow donors on the day of marrow donation. Peripheral blood and bone marrow mononuclear cells were isolated by Ficoll-Hypaque density centrifugation and cryopreserved. The rearranged segments are TRBV6-1 and TRBJ2-7; TRBD1 is a possible D gene, resting on 6 matching bases. This TCR derives from a man over 45 in good health, CMV-negative, and a related stem cell transplant donor. Sequencing used PBMCs. CDR3 loop: CASSGRRTVWLEQYF. At the DNA level, the sequence is TGTGCCAGCAGTGGTCGAAGGACAGTTTGGTTGGAGCAGTACTTC.